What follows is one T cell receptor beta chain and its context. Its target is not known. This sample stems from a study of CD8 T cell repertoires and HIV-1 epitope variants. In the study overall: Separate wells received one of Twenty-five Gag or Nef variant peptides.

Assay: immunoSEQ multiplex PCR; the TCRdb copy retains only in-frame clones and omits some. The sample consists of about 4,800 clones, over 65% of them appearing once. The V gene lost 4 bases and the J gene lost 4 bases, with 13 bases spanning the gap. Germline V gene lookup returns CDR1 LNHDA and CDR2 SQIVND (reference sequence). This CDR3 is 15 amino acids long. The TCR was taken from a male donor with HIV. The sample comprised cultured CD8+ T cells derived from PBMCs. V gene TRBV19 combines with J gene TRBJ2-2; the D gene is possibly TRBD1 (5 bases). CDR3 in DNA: TGTGCCAGTAGTACAACGACAAGGGGCACCGGGGAGCTGTTTTTT. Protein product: CASSTTTRGTGELFF.